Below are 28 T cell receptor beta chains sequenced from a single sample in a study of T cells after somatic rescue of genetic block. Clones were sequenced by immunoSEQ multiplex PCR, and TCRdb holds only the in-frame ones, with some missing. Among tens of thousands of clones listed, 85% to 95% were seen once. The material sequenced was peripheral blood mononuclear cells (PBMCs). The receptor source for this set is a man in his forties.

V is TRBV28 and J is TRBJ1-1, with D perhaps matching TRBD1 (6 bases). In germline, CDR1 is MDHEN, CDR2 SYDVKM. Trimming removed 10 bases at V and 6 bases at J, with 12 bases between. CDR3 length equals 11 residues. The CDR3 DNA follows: TGTGCCACATTTAGGGGGGCTGAAGCTTTCTTT. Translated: CATFRGAEAFF.

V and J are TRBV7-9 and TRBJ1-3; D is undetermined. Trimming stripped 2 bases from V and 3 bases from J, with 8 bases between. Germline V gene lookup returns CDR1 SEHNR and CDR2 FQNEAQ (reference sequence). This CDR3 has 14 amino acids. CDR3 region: CASSLPNSGNTIYF. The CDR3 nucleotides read TGTGCCAGCAGCTTACCCAACAGTGGAAACACCATATATTTT.

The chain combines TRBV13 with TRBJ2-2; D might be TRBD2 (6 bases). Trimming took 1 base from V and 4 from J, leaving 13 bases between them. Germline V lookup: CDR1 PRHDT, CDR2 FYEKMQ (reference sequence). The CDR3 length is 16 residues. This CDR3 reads CASSLERGGGTGELFF. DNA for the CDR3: TGTGCCAGCAGCTTAGAACGGGGAGGTGGCACCGGGGAGCTGTTTTTT. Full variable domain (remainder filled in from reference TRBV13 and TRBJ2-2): AAGVIQSPRHLIKEKRETATLKCYPIPRHDTVYWYQQGPGQDPQFLISFYEKMQSDKGSIPDRFSAQQFSDYHSELNMSSLELGDSALYFCASSLERGGGTGELFFGEGSRLTVL.

This CDR3 is CAISESGDNEQFF. The CDR3 coding sequence is TGTGCCATCAGTGAGTCCGGGGACAATGAGCAGTTCTTC. The chain combines TRBV10-3 with TRBJ2-1; D might be TRBD2 (5 bases). V was trimmed by 0 bases and J by 5 bases, leaving 5 bases between them. The germline CDR1 and CDR2 sequences are ENHRY and SYGVKD. CDR3 size: 13 residues.

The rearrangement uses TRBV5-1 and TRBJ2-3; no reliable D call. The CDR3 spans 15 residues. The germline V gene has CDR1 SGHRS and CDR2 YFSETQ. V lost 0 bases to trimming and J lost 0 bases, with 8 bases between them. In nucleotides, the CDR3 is TGCGCCAGCAGCTTGGGACGGCCTAGCACAGATACGCAGTATTTT. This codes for CASSLGRPSTDTQYF. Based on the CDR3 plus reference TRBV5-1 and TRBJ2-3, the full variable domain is KAGVTQTPRYLIKTRGQQVTLSCSPISGHRSVSWYQQTPGQGLQFLFEYFSETQRNKGNFPGRFSGRQFSNSRSEMNVSTLELGDSALYLCASSLGRPSTDTQYFGPGTRLTVL.

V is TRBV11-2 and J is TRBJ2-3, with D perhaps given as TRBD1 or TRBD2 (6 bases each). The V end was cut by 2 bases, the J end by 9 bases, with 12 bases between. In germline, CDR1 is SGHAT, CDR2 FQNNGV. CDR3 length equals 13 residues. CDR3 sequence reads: CASSLSGGRTQYF. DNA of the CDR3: TGTGCCAGCAGCTTATCTGGGGGGCGGACGCAGTATTTT.

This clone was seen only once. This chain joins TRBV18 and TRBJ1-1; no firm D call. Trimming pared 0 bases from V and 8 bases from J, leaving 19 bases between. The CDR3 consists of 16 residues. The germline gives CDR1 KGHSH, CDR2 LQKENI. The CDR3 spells CASSPPVRTLEVEAFF. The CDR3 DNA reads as TGTGCCAGCTCACCACCAGTTAGGACCCTTGAGGTAGAAGCTTTCTTT.

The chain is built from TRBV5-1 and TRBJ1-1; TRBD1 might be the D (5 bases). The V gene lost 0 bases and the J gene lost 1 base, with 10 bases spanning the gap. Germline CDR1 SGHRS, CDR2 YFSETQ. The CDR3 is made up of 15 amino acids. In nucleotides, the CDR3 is TGCGCCAGCAGCTTGGCGCGGGGGAGGAACACTGAAGCTTTCTTT. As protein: CASSLARGRNTEAFF.

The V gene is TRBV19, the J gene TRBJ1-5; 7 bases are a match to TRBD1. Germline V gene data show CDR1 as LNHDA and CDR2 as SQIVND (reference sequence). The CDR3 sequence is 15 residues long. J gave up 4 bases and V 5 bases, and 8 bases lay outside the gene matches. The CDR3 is CASSFRGAVNQPQHF. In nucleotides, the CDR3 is TGTGCCAGTAGTTTCAGGGGGGCAGTTAATCAGCCCCAGCATTTT.

The CDR3 DNA is TGTGCCAGCAGCCCGCCGGGCGGCCCAACAGATACGCAGTATTTT. Translated, it gives CASSPPGGPTDTQYF. V is TRBV5-4 and J is TRBJ2-3, with no clear D. The ends were cut back, 4 bases at V and 3 bases at J, with 15 bases in the middle. Germline V gene sequence: CDR1 SGHNT, CDR2 YYREEE (reference sequence). The CDR3 is 15 amino acids.

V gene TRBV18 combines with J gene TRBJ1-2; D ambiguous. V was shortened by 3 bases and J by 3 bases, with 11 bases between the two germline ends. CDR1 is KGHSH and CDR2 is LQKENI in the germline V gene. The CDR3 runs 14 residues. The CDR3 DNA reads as TGTGCCAGCTCACCCCCTAACAGAGACTATGGCTACACCTTC. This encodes CASSPPNRDYGYTF.

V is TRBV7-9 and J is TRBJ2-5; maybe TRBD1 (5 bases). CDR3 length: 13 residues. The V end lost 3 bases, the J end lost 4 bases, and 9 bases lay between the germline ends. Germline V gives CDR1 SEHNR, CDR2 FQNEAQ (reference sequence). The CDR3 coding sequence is TGTGCCAGCAGCTTCCGTGACAGAGAGACCCAGTACTTC. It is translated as CASSFRDRETQYF.

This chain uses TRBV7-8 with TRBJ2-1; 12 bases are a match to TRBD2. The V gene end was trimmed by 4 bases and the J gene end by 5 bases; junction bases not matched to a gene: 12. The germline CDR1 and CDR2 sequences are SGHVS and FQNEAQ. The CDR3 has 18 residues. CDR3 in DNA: TGTGCCAGCAGCTCCGAGTCGGGACTAGCGGGTTTAAACAATGAGCAGTTCTTC. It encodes CASSSESGLAGLNNEQFF.

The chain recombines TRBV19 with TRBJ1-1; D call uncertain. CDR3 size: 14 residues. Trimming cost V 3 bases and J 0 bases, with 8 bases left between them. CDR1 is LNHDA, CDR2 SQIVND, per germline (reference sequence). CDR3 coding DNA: TGTGCCAGTAGTATGCGGGGTCTGAACACTGAAGCTTTCTTT. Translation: CASSMRGLNTEAFF.

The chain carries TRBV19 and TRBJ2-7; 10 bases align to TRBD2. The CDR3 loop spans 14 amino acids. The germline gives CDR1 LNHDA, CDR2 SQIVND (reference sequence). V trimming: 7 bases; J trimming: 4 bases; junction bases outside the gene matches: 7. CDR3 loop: CASTIAGGEYEQYF. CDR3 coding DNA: TGTGCCAGTACCATAGCGGGGGGTGAGTACGAGCAGTACTTC.

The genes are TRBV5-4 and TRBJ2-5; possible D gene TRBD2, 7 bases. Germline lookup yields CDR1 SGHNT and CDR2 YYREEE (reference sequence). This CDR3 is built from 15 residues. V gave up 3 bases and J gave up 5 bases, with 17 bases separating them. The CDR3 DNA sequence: TGTGCCAGCAGCTCGGGATACAGGGAGGGGGAGACCCAGTACTTC. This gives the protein CASSSGYREGETQYF.

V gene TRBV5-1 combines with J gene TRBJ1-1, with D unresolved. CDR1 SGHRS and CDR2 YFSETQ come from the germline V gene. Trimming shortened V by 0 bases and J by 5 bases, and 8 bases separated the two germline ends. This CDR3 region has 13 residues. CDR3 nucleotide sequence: TGCGCCAGCAGCTTGGCCCAAGGGACTGAAGCTTTCTTT. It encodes CASSLAQGTEAFF.

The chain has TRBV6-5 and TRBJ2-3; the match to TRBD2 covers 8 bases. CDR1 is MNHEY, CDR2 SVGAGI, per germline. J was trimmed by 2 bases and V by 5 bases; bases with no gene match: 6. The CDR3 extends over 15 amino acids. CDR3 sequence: CASSLAGGDTDTQYF. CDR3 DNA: TGTGCCAGCAGTCTCGCGGGGGGAGACACAGATACGCAGTATTTT.

CDR3 coding DNA: TGTGCCAGCAGCGTAGCTACGGACAGGGGGGGCCCAACTGAAGCTTTCTTT. Residues: CASSVATDRGGPTEAFF. V and J are TRBV9 and TRBJ1-1; the match to TRBD1 covers 10 bases. After removal of 0 bases from V and 5 bases from J, the junction contained 10 bases not matched to a gene. Germline values: CDR1 SGDLS, CDR2 YYNGEE. This CDR3 comprises 17 residues.

CDR3 residues: CSARFAEKLFF. CDR3 DNA sequence: TGCAGTGCTAGATTCGCTGAAAAACTGTTTTTT. The rearrangement links TRBV20-1 to TRBJ1-4, with no clear D. This CDR3 is 11 amino acids long. The germline V gene has CDR1 DFQATT and CDR2 SNEGSKA (reference sequence). V lost 2 bases to trimming and J lost 7 bases, with 5 bases between them.

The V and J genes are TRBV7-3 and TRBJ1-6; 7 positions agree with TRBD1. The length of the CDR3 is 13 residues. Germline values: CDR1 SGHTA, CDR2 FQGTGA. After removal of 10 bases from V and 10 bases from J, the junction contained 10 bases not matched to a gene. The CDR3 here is CATRGAIESPLHF. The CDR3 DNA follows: TGTGCCACCAGGGGGGCGATTGAGTCACCCCTCCACTTT.

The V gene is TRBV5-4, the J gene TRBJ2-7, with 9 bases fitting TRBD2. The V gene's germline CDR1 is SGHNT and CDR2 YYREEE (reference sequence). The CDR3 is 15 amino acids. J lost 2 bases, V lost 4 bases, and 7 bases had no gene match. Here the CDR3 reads CASSTGLASTYEQYF. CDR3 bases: TGTGCCAGCAGCACGGGACTAGCCTCTACCTACGAGCAGTACTTC. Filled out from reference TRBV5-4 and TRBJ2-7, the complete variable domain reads ETGVTQSPTHLIKTRGQQVTLRCSSQSGHNTVSWYQQALGQGPQFIFQYYREEENGRGNFPPRFSGLQFPNYSSELNVNALELDDSALYLCASSTGLASTYEQYFGPGTRLTVT.

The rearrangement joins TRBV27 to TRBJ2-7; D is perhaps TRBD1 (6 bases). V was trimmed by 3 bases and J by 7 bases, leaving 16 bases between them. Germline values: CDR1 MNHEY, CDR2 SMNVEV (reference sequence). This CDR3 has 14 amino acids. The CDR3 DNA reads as TGTGCCAGCAGTTTTGGGACATCCATGGGGGAGCAGTACTTC. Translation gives CASSFGTSMGEQYF.

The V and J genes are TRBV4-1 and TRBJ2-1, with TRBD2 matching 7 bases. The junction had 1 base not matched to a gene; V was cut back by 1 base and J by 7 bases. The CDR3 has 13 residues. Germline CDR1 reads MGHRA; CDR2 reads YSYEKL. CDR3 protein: CASSQGGGNEQFF. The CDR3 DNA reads TGCGCCAGCAGCCAAGGGGGGGGTAATGAGCAGTTCTTC.

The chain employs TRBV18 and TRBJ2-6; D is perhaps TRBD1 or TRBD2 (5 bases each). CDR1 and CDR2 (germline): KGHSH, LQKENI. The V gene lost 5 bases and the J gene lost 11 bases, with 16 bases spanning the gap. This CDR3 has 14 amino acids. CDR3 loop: CASSSAGREDVLTF. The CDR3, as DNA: TGTGCCAGCTCAAGCGCGGGCAGGGAAGACGTCCTGACTTTC.

The CDR3 DNA is TGTGCCAGCAGGGGAAGACATACCTACAATGAGCAGTTCTTC. This translates into CASRGRHTYNEQFF. This sequence joins TRBV28 and TRBJ2-1, with D uncertain. This CDR3 comprises 14 residues. The ends were cut back, 6 bases at V and 2 bases at J, with 11 bases in the middle. Germline V gene sequence: CDR1 MDHEN, CDR2 SYDVKM. The full variable domain, in which reference TRBV28 and TRBJ2-1 provide the parts outside the CDR3, is DVKVTQSSRYLVKRTGEKVFLECVQDMDHENMFWYRQDPGLGLRLIYFSYDVKMKEKGDIPEGYSVSREKKERFSLILESASTNQTSMYLCASRGRHTYNEQFFGPGTRLTVL.

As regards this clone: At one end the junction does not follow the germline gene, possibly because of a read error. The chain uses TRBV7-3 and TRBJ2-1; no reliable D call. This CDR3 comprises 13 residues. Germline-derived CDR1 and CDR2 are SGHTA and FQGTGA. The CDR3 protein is CASSVTSSNEQFF. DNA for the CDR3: TGTGCCAGCAGCGTAACCTCCAGCAATGAGCAGTTCTTC.

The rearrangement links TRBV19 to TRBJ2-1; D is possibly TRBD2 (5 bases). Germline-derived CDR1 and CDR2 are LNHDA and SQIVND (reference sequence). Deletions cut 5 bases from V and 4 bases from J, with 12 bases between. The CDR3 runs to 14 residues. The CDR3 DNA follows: TGTGCCAGTAGTGCGCCGGGATCTTACAATGAGCAGTTCTTC. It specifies CASSAPGSYNEQFF.